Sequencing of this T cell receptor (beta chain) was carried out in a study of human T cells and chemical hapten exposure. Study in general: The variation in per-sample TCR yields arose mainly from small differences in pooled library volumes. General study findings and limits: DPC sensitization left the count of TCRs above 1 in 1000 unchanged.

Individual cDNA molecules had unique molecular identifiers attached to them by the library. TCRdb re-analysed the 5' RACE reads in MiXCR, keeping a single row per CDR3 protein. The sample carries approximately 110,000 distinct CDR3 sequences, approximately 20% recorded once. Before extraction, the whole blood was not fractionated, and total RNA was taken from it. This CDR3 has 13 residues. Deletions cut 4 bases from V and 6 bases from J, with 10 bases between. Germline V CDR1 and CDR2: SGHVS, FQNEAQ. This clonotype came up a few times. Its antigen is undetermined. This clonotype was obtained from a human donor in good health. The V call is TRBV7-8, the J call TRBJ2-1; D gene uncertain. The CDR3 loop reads CASSYIPPNEQFF. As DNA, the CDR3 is TGTGCCAGCAGCTATATTCCCCCCAATGAGCAGTTCTTC. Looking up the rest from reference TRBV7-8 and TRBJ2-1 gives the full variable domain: GAGVSQSPRYKVAKRGQDVALRCDPISGHVSLFWYQQALGQGPEFLTYFQNEAQLDKSGLPSDRFFAERPEGSVSTLKIQRTQQEDSAVYLCASSYIPPNEQFFGPGTRLTVL.